The T cell receptor beta chain described here comes from a study of T cell responses to AZD1222 COVID-19 vaccine. Overall study results and limits: Just 5 or 6 AZD1222 recipients tested seropositive at baseline.

The CDR3 spans 15 residues. Per the germline V gene, CDR1 is SGHRS and CDR2 is YFSETQ. V was pared by 0 bases and J by 10 bases, with 17 bases between. About this clone: Antigen: not known.

Sequencing used immunoSEQ multiplex PCR; TCRdb keeps in-frame clones, though not all of them. Here the sample spans approximately 70,000 clones, over 70% being singletons. This receptor was obtained from an adult who received the AZD1222 COVID-19 vaccine. This material consisted of peripheral blood, taken 28 days after the second AZD1222 dose. This rearrangement joins TRBV5-1 to TRBJ2-1; either TRBD1 or TRBD2 may fit D (5 bases each). The CDR3 is CASSLEGRGDREQFF. CDR3 sequence (DNA): TGCGCCAGCAGCTTGGAGGGGAGAGGGGATCGGGAGCAGTTCTTC.